These T cell receptor beta chains were read from a single sample in a study of OX40 agonist ivuxolimab in advanced cancers. Sequenced by immunoSEQ multiplex PCR; TCRdb stores in-frame clones only, minus some. The sample shows about 91,000 clones, around nine tenths of them seen only once. Sample: CD4+ or CD8+ T cells sorted from blood, taken in a trial of the OX40 agonist ivuxolimab. These receptors originate from an adult with an advanced solid tumor such as melanoma, head and neck, liver or kidney cancer. Both conserved end residues are part of each CDR3. D genes are given only for firm matches. A row's size may be missing; if present it is once, few, many or a size class.

TRBJ1-2,.,TRBV2,.,CASSVDESPYGYTF,TGTGCCAGCAGTGTTGACGAGTCCCCGTATGGCTACACCTTC
TRBJ2-7,.,TRBV5-1,.,CASSVSQVSYEQYF,TGCGCCAGCAGCGTCTCCCAAGTCTCCTACGAGCAGTACTTC
TRBJ1-1,.,TRBV4-1,few,CASSQAQAATEAFF,TGCGCCAGCAGCCAAGCGCAGGCGGCCACTGAAGCTTTCTTT
TRBJ1-1,.,TRBV7-6,.,CASSSPPLVGGTEAFF,TGTGCCAGCAGCTCACCCCCCCTGGTGGGGGGCACTGAAGCTTTCTTT
TRBJ1-3,.,TRBV27,.,CASSPGDSSTIYF,TGTGCCAGCAGCCCGGGGGACTCGAGCACCATATATTTT
TRBJ1-2,.,TRBV11-2,.,CASSSEGTLGKFGYTF,TGTGCCAGCAGCTCCGAGGGGACTCTTGGGAAGTTTGGCTACACCTTC
TRBJ2-2,.,TRBV11-2,.,CASSLDRGAGELFF,TGTGCCAGCAGCTTAGACAGGGGGGCCGGGGAGCTGTTTTTT
TRBJ1-5,.,TRBV18,.,CASSPTSGEVRNQPQHF,TGTGCCAGCTCACCCACTTCGGGGGAGGTGCGCAATCAGCCCCAGCATTTT
TRBJ1-2,.,TRBV5-4,few,CASSPGGRGGYTF,TGTGCCAGCAGTCCCGGGGGTCGAGGTGGCTACACCTTC
TRBJ1-4,.,TRBV18,.,CASSPYTQAHNEKLFF,TGTGCCAGCTCACCATACACCCAGGCCCATAATGAAAAACTGTTTTTT
TRBJ2-1,TRBD1,TRBV6-5,.,CASNTGAPYNEQFF,TGTGCCAGCAATACAGGGGCCCCATACAATGAGCAGTTCTTC
TRBJ2-1,TRBD1,TRBV29-1,.,CSVVGGTGTPSLSYNEQFF,TGCAGCGTTGTAGGGGGGACAGGGACCCCCTCCCTATCCTACAATGAGCAGTTCTTC
TRBJ1-1,.,TRBV2,.,CASTLSSVNTEAFF,TGTGCCAGCACCCTAAGTAGCGTGAACACTGAAGCTTTCTTT
TRBJ2-3,TRBD2,TRBV12-5,.,CASGTGLLMNTQYF,TGTGCTAGTGGTACGGGACTACTTATGAATACGCAGTATTTT
TRBJ2-7,.,TRBV7-6,.,CASSSRWYEQYF,TGTGCCAGCAGCTCCCGGTGGTATGAGCAGTACTTC
TRBJ2-1,TRBD2,TRBV5-4,few,CASSPPSGPNEQFF,TGTGCCAGCAGCCCACCTAGCGGGCCAAATGAGCAGTTCTTC
TRBJ1-5,.,TRBV28,.,CASIPSLGNQPQHF,TGTGCCAGCATTCCTAGTCTCGGCAATCAGCCCCAGCATTTT
TRBJ1-1,.,TRBV9,.,CASSVGTTRDTEAFF,TGTGCCAGCAGCGTAGGGACGACTAGGGACACTGAAGCTTTCTTT
TRBJ1-2,.,TRBV2,once,CASSEADSYGYTF,TGTGCCAGCAGTGAAGCGGACAGTTACGGCTACACCTTC
TRBJ1-4,TRBD1,TRBV14,.,CASSHGQGREKLFF,TGTGCCAGCAGCCATGGACAGGGGAGGGAAAAACTGTTTTTT
TRBJ2-3,.,TRBV20-1,.,CSALNTDTQYF,TGCAGTGCTCTTAACACAGATACGCAGTATTTT
TRBJ1-1,.,TRBV6-6,few,CASVYLQGGTEAFF,TGTGCCAGCGTCTACTTACAGGGAGGTACTGAAGCTTTCTTT
TRBJ1-5,.,TRBV5-6,few,CASSLAGYSNQPQHF,TGTGCCAGCAGCTTGGCGGGCTATAGCAATCAGCCCCAGCATTTT
TRBJ1-5,.,TRBV9,.,CASSVASNQPQHF,TGTGCCAGCAGCGTAGCGAGCAATCAGCCCCAGCATTTT
TRBJ2-7,.,TRBV6-5,.,CASSANTPFEQYF,TGTGCCAGCAGTGCGAACACTCCTTTCGAGCAGTACTTC
TRBJ1-1,.,TRBV18,.,CASSPAGSPFMNTEAFF,TGTGCCAGCTCCCCGGCAGGGTCCCCCTTCATGAACACTGAAGCTTTCTTT
TRBJ2-7,.,TRBV25-1,.,CASSSWGEQYF,TGTGCCAGCAGCTCCTGGGGGGAGCAGTACTTC
TRBJ1-1,TRBD1,TRBV19,.,CASGSTGQVNTEAFF,TGTGCCAGTGGATCTACGGGACAGGTGAACACTGAAGCTTTCTTT
TRBJ2-1,.,TRBV7-9,.,CASSLEESYFYNEQFF,TGTGCCAGCAGCTTAGAAGAATCCTACTTCTACAATGAGCAGTTCTTC
TRBJ2-1,TRBD2,TRBV6-4,.,CASIFGTSCNEQFF,TGTGCCAGCATTTTTGGGACTAGCTGCAATGAGCAGTTCTTC
TRBJ1-1,TRBD1,TRBV11-2,.,CASSLTGPMNTEAFF,TGTGCCAGCAGCTTGACAGGGCCTATGAACACTGAAGCTTTCTTT
TRBJ1-3,TRBD1,TRBV19,once,CASSGRQGSGNTIYF,TGTGCCAGTAGTGGACGACAGGGGAGCGGAAACACCATATATTTT
TRBJ2-5,.,TRBV19,.,CASSIGGAEETQYF,TGTGCCAGTAGTATAGGGGGCGCGGAAGAGACCCAGTACTTC
TRBJ2-7,TRBD1,TRBV7-8,.,CASNLALTGGLDEQYF,TGTGCCAGCAACTTGGCCCTGACAGGGGGTCTGGACGAGCAGTACTTC
TRBJ2-3,.,TRBV7-8,.,CASSLADTQYF,TGTGCCAGCAGCTTAGCAGATACGCAGTATTTT
TRBJ2-5,.,TRBV28,.,CASSSRGEFQETQYF,TGTGCCAGCTCCTCCCGGGGCGAATTCCAAGAGACCCAGTACTTC
TRBJ1-1,TRBD1,TRBV19,.,CASRTRTGGNVLNTEAFF,TGTGCCAGTAGGACCCGGACAGGGGGGAACGTATTGAACACTGAAGCTTTCTTT
TRBJ2-3,.,TRBV2,once,CASSFRGALTDTQYF,TGTGCCAGCAGCTTTAGGGGGGCCCTCACAGATACGCAGTATTTT
TRBJ1-2,.,TRBV27,.,CASSWEGNYGYTF,TGTGCCAGCAGTTGGGAGGGTAACTATGGCTACACCTTC
TRBJ1-2,.,TRBV7-2,.,CASNLHGGGINYGYTF,TGTGCCAGCAACCTACACGGGGGGGGAATTAACTATGGCTACACCTTC
TRBJ1-2,.,TRBV15,.,CATSRVGGNDYGYTF,TGTGCCACCAGCAGAGTGGGGGGAAATGACTATGGCTACACCTTC
TRBJ2-3,.,TRBV7-8,once,CASSLGQALEVGTQYF,TGTGCCAGCAGCTTAGGGCAGGCCCTAGAGGTCGGTACGCAGTATTTT
TRBJ2-7,.,TRBV9,once,CASSVVPNEQYF,TGTGCCAGCAGCGTAGTGCCTAACGAGCAGTACTTC
TRBJ1-1,.,TRBV2,once,CASSPYSLRRDTEAFF,TGTGCCAGCAGTCCCTACAGTCTTAGAAGGGACACTGAAGCTTTCTTT
TRBJ1-2,.,TRBV5-1,.,CASSPARLNGYTF,TGCGCCAGCAGCCCGGCTCGGCTAAATGGCTACACCTTC
TRBJ2-1,TRBD2,TRBV7-2,few,CASSSRGGGVNEQFF,TGTGCCAGCAGCTCTCGGGGGGGCGGTGTAAATGAGCAGTTCTTC
TRBJ2-6,.,TRBV28,.,CASRFLRNSGANVLTF,TGTGCCAGCAGGTTCCTCCGAAACTCTGGGGCCAACGTCCTGACTTTC
TRBJ2-2,.,TRBV11-3,.,CASSLDFQGTGELFF,TGTGCCAGCAGCTTAGATTTCCAGGGCACCGGGGAGCTGTTTTTT
TRBJ1-4,.,TRBV15,.,CATSRIGPPQNEKLFF,TGTGCCACCAGCAGAATCGGGCCGCCTCAAAATGAAAAACTGTTTTTT
TRBJ2-1,.,TRBV7-2,.,CASSSGLHEQFF,TGTGCCAGCAGCTCCGGACTTCATGAGCAGTTCTTC
TRBJ2-5,.,TRBV9,.,CASSRDTGQETQYF,TGTGCCAGCAGCCGGGATACAGGTCAAGAGACCCAGTACTTC
TRBJ2-2,.,TRBV18,.,CASSLDYLNTGELFF,TGTGCCAGCTCGCTGGACTACCTGAACACCGGGGAGCTGTTTTTT
TRBJ2-3,.,TRBV2,.,CASSGVSFGTDTQYF,TGTGCCAGCAGTGGGGTCTCCTTTGGCACAGATACGCAGTATTTT